The 23 T cell receptor beta chains listed next were all sequenced from one sample in a study of blood T cell repertoires in COVID-19 (dated by TCRdb to 2018 to 2021). The method was the immunoSEQ multiplex PCR assay. This is the immuneACCESS table as TCRdb keeps it, with only in-frame sequences that have V and J called. A part of the clones is gone; compared with another copy, unresolved V genes explain less than half, and the rest is unexplained. The sample has fewer than 250,000 clones on record, 75% to 85% of them singletons. The ten largest clonotypes hold more than 5.5% of the sample. The specimen sequenced was peripheral blood. Every receptor here comes from a human donor in a cohort sampled during active COVID-19.

The chain links TRBV6-1 to TRBJ1-2; tentatively, D is TRBD1 (6 bases). V was pared by 2 bases and J by 1 base, with 14 bases between. Germline V gene lookup returns CDR1 MNHNS and CDR2 SASEGT. The CDR3 contains 16 residues. The CDR3 DNA reads as TGTGCCAGCAGTGAACGGGGGGGGGCACATAACTATGGCTACACCTTC. Encoded protein: CASSERGGAHNYGYTF.

This sequence joins TRBV28 and TRBJ2-5; possibly TRBD2 for D (5 bases). The CDR3 totals 16 residues. V was shortened by 5 bases and J by 3 bases, with 19 bases between the two germline ends. CDR1 MDHEN and CDR2 SYDVKM come from the germline V gene. The CDR3 sequence is CASSARVWAREETQYF. For the CDR3, the DNA is TGTGCCAGCAGTGCCCGGGTGTGGGCGAGGGAAGAGACCCAGTACTTC.

This sequence joins TRBV27 and TRBJ2-1, with 7 bases lining up with TRBD2. The CDR3 totals 17 residues. The V gene end was trimmed by 6 bases and the J gene end by 8 bases; junction bases not matched to a gene: 19. Germline values: CDR1 MNHEY, CDR2 SMNVEV (reference sequence). The CDR3 DNA is TGTGCCAGCAGCAAAATAACGGGGGGACCTTTAACGGATGAGCAGTTCTTC. It yields the protein CASSKITGGPLTDEQFF.

The chain combines TRBV7-9 with TRBJ1-4; 8 positions agree with TRBD1. The V and J ends lost 3 bases and 7 bases, in that order; junction bases with no gene match: 13. Germline V gene data show CDR1 as SEHNR and CDR2 as FQNEAQ (reference sequence). This CDR3 is 17 amino acids long. The CDR3 reads CASSFLPGQEGGEKLFF. CDR3 bases: TGTGCCAGCAGCTTCTTACCGGGACAGGAGGGGGGTGAAAAACTGTTTTTT.

DNA for the CDR3: TGTGCCAGTAGACTAGCGGGACCCACCGGGGAGCTGTTTTTT. Translating gives CASRLAGPTGELFF. The rearrangement links TRBV19 to TRBJ2-2, with TRBD2 identical over 10 bases. V lost 6 bases to trimming and J lost 4 bases; unmatched junction nucleotides: 2. Germline CDR1 LNHDA, CDR2 SQIVND (reference sequence). CDR3 size: 14 residues.

This clone was counted a few times. V usage is TRBV7-6 and J usage is TRBJ1-2; D gene uncertain. The CDR3 contains 13 residues. The germline gives CDR1 SGHVS, CDR2 FNYEAQ. With 3 bases removed from V and 9 bases from J, the gap between germline ends came to 14 bases. CDR3 in amino acids: CASSLEGLVSYTF. DNA for the CDR3: TGTGCCAGCAGCTTGGAGGGCCTCGTTAGCTACACCTTC. Using reference TRBV7-6 and TRBJ1-2 for the parts outside the CDR3, the full variable domain is GAGVSQSPRYKVTKRGQDVALRCDPISGHVSLYWYRQALGQGPEFLTYFNYEAQQDKSGLPNDRFSAERPEGSISTLTIQRTEQRDSAMYRCASSLEGLVSYTFGSGTRLTVV.

This rearrangement joins TRBV3-1 (or the pseudogene TRBV3-2) to TRBJ1-1, with TRBD1 matching over 10 bases. Germline V gene lookup returns CDR1 LGHDT and CDR2 YNNKEL (reference sequence). The CDR3 totals 16 residues. J was trimmed by 5 bases and V by 4 bases; bases with no gene match: 10. CDR3: CASSLFGDRGRTEAFF. In nucleotides, the CDR3 is TGTGCCAGCAGCCTTTTCGGGGACAGGGGAAGAACTGAAGCTTTCTTT.

This clone was detected a few times. The chain combines TRBV5-4 with TRBJ2-7, with D uncertain. The V gene lost 0 bases and the J gene lost 5 bases, with 9 bases spanning the gap. The germline V gene has CDR1 SGHNT and CDR2 YYREEE (reference sequence). The CDR3 covers 13 residues. CDR3 in DNA: TGTGCCAGCAGCTTGGACAGAACGAACGAGCAGTACTTC. It yields the protein CASSLDRTNEQYF.

Judged by abundance, this clone is medium-sized (0.01 to 0.1%). V is TRBV3-1 (or the pseudogene TRBV3-2) and J is TRBJ1-3; no reliable D call. This CDR3 spans 14 amino acids. Per germline, CDR1 LGHDT and CDR2 YNNKEL (reference sequence). The germline V and J ends were trimmed by 2 bases and 0 bases, with 5 bases remaining between them. The CDR3: CASSQSGSGNTIYF. The CDR3 coding sequence is TGTGCCAGCAGCCAATCCGGCTCTGGAAACACCATATATTTT.

The chain employs TRBV28 and TRBJ1-1; 7 bases line up with TRBD1. CDR1 is MDHEN, CDR2 SYDVKM, per germline. The ends lost 4 bases at V and 0 bases at J; junction bases unmatched: 8. The CDR3 is 16 residues long. The CDR3 loop reads CASSSPGQYMNTEAFF. In DNA, the CDR3 is TGTGCCAGCAGTTCGCCGGGACAGTACATGAACACTGAAGCTTTCTTT.

V gene TRBV18 combines with J gene TRBJ1-2, with D perhaps TRBD1 (6 bases). Germline CDR1 is KGHSH and CDR2 is LQKENI. The ends were cut back, 6 bases at V and 4 bases at J, with 15 bases in the middle. The CDR3 is 14 residues long. The chain's CDR3 is CASSNRGALYGYTF. CDR3 coding DNA: TGTGCCAGCTCGAACCGGGGGGCTCTCTATGGCTACACCTTC.

The chain carries TRBV3-1 (or the pseudogene TRBV3-2) and TRBJ2-7; 9 bases are a match to TRBD2. Trimming took 1 base from V and 4 from J; bases not matched to a gene: 5. CDR3 size: 15 residues. Germline CDR1 LGHDT, CDR2 YNNKEL (reference sequence). CDR3 coding DNA: TGTGCCAGCAGCCAAGTGTGGGCGGGAGGGTACGAGCAGTACTTC. This gives the protein CASSQVWAGGYEQYF.

This clone appeared once. The rearrangement joins TRBV25-1 to TRBJ1-1, with TRBD1 matching over 9 bases. This CDR3 contains 14 residues. Germline CDR1 reads MGHDK; CDR2 reads SYGVNS. J lost 4 bases, V lost 2 bases, and 2 bases had no gene match. Here the CDR3 reads CASSELTGGTEAFF. The CDR3 nucleotides read TGTGCCAGCAGTGAACTGACAGGGGGCACTGAAGCTTTCTTT.

This chain links TRBV3-1 (or the pseudogene TRBV3-2) with TRBJ1-3, with TRBD1 matching 7 bases. Trimming at V came to 0 bases and at J to 0 bases, leaving 11 bases not matched to a gene. Germline CDR1 is LGHDT and CDR2 is YNNKEL (reference sequence). The CDR3 sequence is 19 residues long. CDR3: CASSQETGTASHSGNTIYF. The CDR3 region has the DNA TGTGCCAGCAGCCAAGAGACGGGGACAGCATCCCACTCTGGAAACACCATATATTTT.

V is TRBV5-5 and J is TRBJ2-1, with 9 bases identical to TRBD2. Looked up from germline, CDR1 is SGHKS and CDR2 is YYEKEE (reference sequence). This CDR3 has 15 residues. V lost 2 bases, J lost 5 bases, and 5 bases stayed unmatched. CDR3 coding DNA: TGTGCCAGCAGCTTAGGGACTAGCTTAAACAATGAGCAGTTCTTC. This encodes CASSLGTSLNNEQFF. Full variable domain (rest looked up from reference TRBV5-5 and TRBJ2-1): DAGVTQSPTHLIKTRGQQVTLRCSPISGHKSVSWYQQVLGQGPQFIFQYYEKEERGRGNFPDRFSARQFPNYSSELNVNALLLGDSALYLCASSLGTSLNNEQFFGPGTRLTVL.

This chain joins TRBV25-1 and TRBJ1-2; 8 bases line up with TRBD1. J was trimmed by 7 bases and V by 0 bases; bases with no gene match: 13. Germline V CDR1 and CDR2: MGHDK, SYGVNS. The CDR3 runs 17 residues. The CDR3 spells CASSEYSTGVSTGGYTF. CDR3 nucleotides: TGTGCCAGCAGTGAATATTCGACAGGGGTGTCAACGGGTGGCTACACCTTC.

The CDR3 region has the DNA TGCAGCGCGGGGGGCCGGGAGACCCAGTACTTC. Translated: CSAGGRETQYF. This chain links TRBV29-1 with TRBJ2-5; a weak D match, TRBD2 (7 bases). CDR1 and CDR2 (germline): SQVTM, ANQGSEA. V was cut by 7 bases and J by 5 bases, with 11 bases left in between. This CDR3 is built from 11 residues.

V is TRBV18 and J is TRBJ2-5; D may be TRBD2 (5 bases). Looked up from germline, CDR1 is KGHSH and CDR2 is LQKENI. Trimming removed 6 bases from V and 4 bases from J, with 21 bases in between. The CDR3 consists of 16 residues. CDR3 sequence reads: CASSPTTGSKAETQYF. Here the CDR3 DNA reads TGTGCCAGCTCCCCGACTACGGGGAGTAAGGCAGAGACCCAGTACTTC. Based on the CDR3 plus reference TRBV18 and TRBJ2-5, the full variable domain is NAGVMQNPRHLVRRRGQEARLRCSPMKGHSHVYWYRQLPEEGLKFMVYLQKENIIDESGMPKERFSAEFPKEGPSILRIQQVVRGDSAAYFCASSPTTGSKAETQYFGPGTRLLVL.

The chain links TRBV5-4 to TRBJ2-7; TRBD1 matches at 12 bases. V was pared by 1 base and J by 10 bases, with 3 bases of the junction left unmatched. Per germline, CDR1 SGHNT and CDR2 YYREEE (reference sequence). This CDR3 region has 13 residues. In DNA, the CDR3 is TGTGCCAGCAGCTTGTGGGACAGGGGGCTCCAGTACTTC. Protein product: CASSLWDRGLQYF. The full variable domain, its missing parts supplied by reference TRBV5-4 and TRBJ2-7, is ETGVTQSPTHLIKTRGQQVTLRCSSQSGHNTVSWYQQALGQGPQFIFQYYREEENGRGNFPPRFSGLQFPNYSSELNVNALELDDSALYLCASSLWDRGLQYFGPGTRLTVT.

V usage is TRBV6-1 and J usage is TRBJ2-3; the match to TRBD2 covers 11 bases. This CDR3 spans 14 amino acids. Trimming at V came to 7 bases and at J to 6 bases, leaving 6 bases not matched to a gene. Germline V lookup: CDR1 MNHNS, CDR2 SASEGT. The CDR3 sequence: CASIAGGPGDTQYF. DNA for the CDR3: TGTGCCAGCATAGCGGGAGGGCCGGGGGATACGCAGTATTTT.

The V and J genes are TRBV28 and TRBJ2-3, with TRBD1 identical over 10 bases. The CDR3 covers 15 residues. CDR1 and CDR2 (germline): MDHEN, SYDVKM. Germline trimming cut 3 bases from V and 4 bases from J; bases unmatched to any gene: 4. Here the CDR3 reads CASSFGTGDPDTQYF. The CDR3 DNA sequence: TGTGCCAGCAGTTTCGGGACAGGGGATCCAGATACGCAGTATTTT. Full variable domain (rest looked up from reference TRBV28 and TRBJ2-3): DVKVTQSSRYLVKRTGEKVFLECVQDMDHENMFWYRQDPGLGLRLIYFSYDVKMKEKGDIPEGYSVSREKKERFSLILESASTNQTSMYLCASSFGTGDPDTQYFGPGTRLTVL.

This rearrangement joins TRBV6-5 to TRBJ2-1, with 9 bases lining up with TRBD2. This CDR3 is built from 14 residues. V shed 8 bases and J 7 bases; nucleotides not matched to a gene: 9. Germline V gene sequence: CDR1 MNHEY, CDR2 SVGAGI. The CDR3 is CASLPAGGRNEQFF. The CDR3 DNA reads TGTGCCAGCCTACCTGCGGGGGGGAGGAATGAGCAGTTCTTC.

The chain carries TRBV5-1 and TRBJ2-2, with 10 bases identical to TRBD2. Trimming at V came to 4 bases and at J to 6 bases, leaving 9 bases not matched to a gene. This CDR3 is 16 amino acids long. The germline V gene encodes CDR1 SGHRS and CDR2 YFSETQ. The CDR3 reads CASSVMSSGSSGELFF. The DNA of the CDR3 is TGCGCCAGCAGCGTTATGTCTAGCGGGAGTTCCGGGGAGCTGTTTTTT. The whole variable domain, filled in from reference TRBV5-1 and TRBJ2-2, reads KAGVTQTPRYLIKTRGQQVTLSCSPISGHRSVSWYQQTPGQGLQFLFEYFSETQRNKGNFPGRFSGRQFSNSRSEMNVSTLELGDSALYLCASSVMSSGSSGELFFGEGSRLTVL.